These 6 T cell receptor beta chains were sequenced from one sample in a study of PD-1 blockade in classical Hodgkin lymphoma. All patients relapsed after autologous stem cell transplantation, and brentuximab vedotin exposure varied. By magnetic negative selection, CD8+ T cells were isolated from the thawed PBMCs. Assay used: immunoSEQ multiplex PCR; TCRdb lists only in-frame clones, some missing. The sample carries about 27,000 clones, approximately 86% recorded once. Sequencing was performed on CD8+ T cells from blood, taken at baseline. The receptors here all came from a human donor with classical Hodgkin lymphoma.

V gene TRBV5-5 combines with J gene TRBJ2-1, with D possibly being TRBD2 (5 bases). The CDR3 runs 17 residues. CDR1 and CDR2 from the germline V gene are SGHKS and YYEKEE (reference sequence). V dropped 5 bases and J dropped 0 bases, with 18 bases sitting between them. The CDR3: CASSFHPGVSSYNEQFF. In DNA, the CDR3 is TGTGCCAGCAGTTTTCATCCCGGGGTGAGCTCCTACAATGAGCAGTTCTTC.

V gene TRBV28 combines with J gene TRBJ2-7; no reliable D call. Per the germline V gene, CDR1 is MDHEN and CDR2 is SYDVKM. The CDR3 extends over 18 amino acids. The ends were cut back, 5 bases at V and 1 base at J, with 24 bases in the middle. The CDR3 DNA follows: TGTGCCAGCAGTAACTCTCAAACCCTTCCGGGTTATTCCTACGAGCAGTACTTC. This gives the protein CASSNSQTLPGYSYEQYF. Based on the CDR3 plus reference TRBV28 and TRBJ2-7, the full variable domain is DVKVTQSSRYLVKRTGEKVFLECVQDMDHENMFWYRQDPGLGLRLIYFSYDVKMKEKGDIPEGYSVSREKKERFSLILESASTNQTSMYLCASSNSQTLPGYSYEQYFGPGTRLTVT.

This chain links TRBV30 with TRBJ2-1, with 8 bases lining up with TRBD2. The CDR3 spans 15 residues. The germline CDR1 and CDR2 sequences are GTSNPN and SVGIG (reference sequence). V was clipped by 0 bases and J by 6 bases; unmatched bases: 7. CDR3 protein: CAWSVWAGGSNEQFF. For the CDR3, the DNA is TGTGCCTGGAGTGTTTGGGCGGGAGGATCCAATGAGCAGTTCTTC.

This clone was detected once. The CDR3 DNA follows: TGTGCCAGCAGCGTAATGCAGGGTCAACCTCCGGAAGGCTACACCTTC. The encoded protein is CASSVMQGQPPEGYTF. The chain has TRBV9 and TRBJ1-2; weak D call: TRBD1 (5 bases). Germline CDR1 is SGDLS and CDR2 is YYNGEE. V was clipped by 1 base and J by 8 bases, with 21 bases between them. This CDR3 is built from 16 residues.

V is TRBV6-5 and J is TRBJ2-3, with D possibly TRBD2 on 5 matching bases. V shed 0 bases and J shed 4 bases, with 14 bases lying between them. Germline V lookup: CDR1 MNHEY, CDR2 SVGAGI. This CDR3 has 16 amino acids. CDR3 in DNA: TGTGCCAGCAGTTACTCGGGAGTACTAAGTTCAGATACGCAGTATTTT. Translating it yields CASSYSGVLSSDTQYF.

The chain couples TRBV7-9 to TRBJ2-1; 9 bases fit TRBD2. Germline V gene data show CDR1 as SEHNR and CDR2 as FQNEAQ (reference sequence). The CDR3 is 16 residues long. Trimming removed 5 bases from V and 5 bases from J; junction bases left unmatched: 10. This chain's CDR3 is CASSHRAGGRDNEQFF. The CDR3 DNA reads TGTGCCAGCAGCCACAGAGCGGGAGGAAGGGACAATGAGCAGTTCTTC.